These 18 T cell receptor beta chains were all obtained from the same sample, sequenced in a study of Graves' ophthalmopathy and Graves' hyperthyroidism. RNA served as the template for amplifying TCR beta CDR3 regions. An opening RT-PCR round employed HTBI primers and preceded a second-round multiplex PCR. TCRdb independently ran MiXCR on the multiplex PCR reads; one entry per CDR3 protein. Among 350,000 to 450,000 distinct CDR3 sequences, around 21% were seen once, and the ten largest hold around 3%. Sequencing used peripheral blood. Every receptor here comes from a young woman with stable Graves' hyperthyroidism.

This clonotype was seen ten or more times. The rearrangement uses TRBV27 and TRBJ1-6, with D unclear. The V gene lost 3 bases and the J gene lost 6 bases, with 15 bases spanning the gap. CDR1 is MNHEY and CDR2 is SMNVEV in the germline V gene (reference sequence). The CDR3 runs 16 residues. The CDR3 DNA is TGTGCCAGCAGTTTCAAGTTTGTATCGAGTAATTCACCCCTCCACTTT. Translated, it gives CASSFKFVSSNSPLHF.

V and J are TRBV25-1 and TRBJ1-5; TRBD1 agrees at 10 bases. The germline gives CDR1 MGHDK, CDR2 SYGVNS. V dropped 2 bases and J dropped 0; count of bases not matched to a gene: 13. This CDR3 is 20 amino acids long. CDR3 nucleotides: TGTGCCAGCAGTGAACTGTCCGGGGACAGGGGCCTCTATAGCAATCAGCCCCAGCATTTT. Protein sequence: CASSELSGDRGLYSNQPQHF.

The CDR3 sequence is CASSDINYGYTF. The CDR3 nucleotides are TGTGCCAGCAGTGACATTAACTATGGCTACACCTTC. The chain joins TRBV2 to TRBJ1-2; D ambiguous. The CDR3 sequence is 12 residues long. V lost 3 bases, J lost 1 base, and 3 bases lay in between. Germline lookup yields CDR1 SNHLY and CDR2 FYNNEI.

The gene calls are TRBV6-1 and TRBJ2-5; a weak D match, TRBD1 (6 bases). The CDR3 is 16 amino acids. CDR1 MNHNS and CDR2 SASEGT come from the germline V gene. V shed 6 bases and J shed 1 base, with 18 bases lying between them. CDR3 nucleotide sequence: TGTGCCAGCAGATTTGGGCGTGGCAGGGGCCAAGAGACCCAGTACTTC. This encodes CASRFGRGRGQETQYF.

Many counts were recorded for this clonotype. V and J are TRBV4-1 and TRBJ2-7, with 12 bases matching TRBD2. This CDR3 has 14 amino acids. Germline-derived CDR1 and CDR2 are MGHRA and YSYEKL. Germline trimming cut 6 bases from V and 6 bases from J; bases unmatched to any gene: 6. CDR3 protein: CASRRLAGVSEQYF. The CDR3 bases are TGCGCCAGCAGAAGACTAGCGGGAGTTAGCGAGCAGTACTTC.

This clonotype was recorded many times. CDR3 sequence reads: CSARDLLIYEQYF. Written as DNA, the CDR3 is TGCAGTGCTAGAGATCTCTTAATCTACGAGCAGTACTTC. This sequence joins TRBV20-1 and TRBJ2-7; D is unclear. The CDR3 loop spans 13 amino acids. CDR1 and CDR2 (germline): DFQATT, SNEGSKA (reference sequence). V lost 0 bases, J lost 3 bases, and 9 bases lay in between.

The J gene is TRBJ2-7, the V gene TRBV6-2 or TRBV6-3; D might be TRBD1 or TRBD2, each matching 6 bases. The V end lost 1 base, the J end lost 3 bases, and 10 bases lay between the germline ends. Looked up from germline, CDR1 is MNHEY and CDR2 is SVGEGT. This CDR3 has 14 residues. The CDR3 DNA is TGTGCCAGCAGTTACTACAGGGAGGACTACGAGCAGTACTTC. Translation: CASSYYREDYEQYF.

This clonotype was seen ten or more times. V gene TRBV29-1 combines with J gene TRBJ2-5; tentatively, D is TRBD2 (6 bases). The CDR3 runs to 15 residues. Germline-derived CDR1 and CDR2 are SQVTM and ANQGSEA. Trimming cost V 1 base and J 1 base, with 13 bases left between them. The CDR3 nucleotides read TGCAGCGTTGAAGGCGGGACGGTCCTCCAAGAGACCCAGTACTTC. The encoded protein is CSVEGGTVLQETQYF. The variable domain in full, completed from reference TRBV29-1 and TRBJ2-5, reads SAVISQKPSRDICQRGTSLTIQCQVDSQVTMMFWYRQQPGQSLTLIATANQGSEATYESGFVIDKFPISRPNLTFSTLTVSNMSPEDSSIYLCSVEGGTVLQETQYFGPGTRLLVL.

The table lists this clonotype with many counts. This chain uses TRBV25-1 with TRBJ2-5; D is possibly TRBD2 (7 bases). Trimming pared 2 bases from V and 5 bases from J, leaving 18 bases between. This CDR3 comprises 16 residues. Germline-derived CDR1 and CDR2 are MGHDK and SYGVNS. DNA for the CDR3: TGTGCCAGCAGTGAAGGGGGGGCAGGGGATGCGGAGACCCAGTACTTC. It encodes CASSEGGAGDAETQYF.

Turning to this clonotype: A much more abundant neighbour one base away suggests this may be a read error. This chain connects TRBV20-1 to TRBJ2-5; 9 bases align to TRBD2. V lost 2 bases, J lost 3 bases, and 4 bases stayed unmatched. The CDR3 runs to 14 residues. Germline V gene lookup returns CDR1 DFQATT and CDR2 SNEGSKA (reference sequence). In DNA, the CDR3 is TGCAGTGCTAGACCTGGCGGGGGGGAAGAGACCCAGTACTTC. This translates into CSARPGGGEETQYF.

There are a few counts of this clonotype. J is TRBJ1-2 and V is TRBV30; 7 bases map to TRBD1. This CDR3 spans 14 amino acids. The V segment lost 4 bases and the J segment 4 bases; nucleotides outside the gene matches: 9. Germline V CDR1 and CDR2: GTSNPN, SVGIG (reference sequence). The CDR3 loop is CAWTLQGYVYGYTF. The DNA of the CDR3 is TGTGCCTGGACCCTACAGGGGTATGTCTATGGCTACACCTTC.

This clonotype came up many times. This sequence joins TRBV7-2 and TRBJ2-7, with D perhaps TRBD1 (5 bases). This CDR3 comprises 15 residues. The germline CDR1 and CDR2 sequences are SGHTA and FQGNSA. The V and J ends lost 4 bases and 2 bases respectively, with 15 bases between them. The CDR3 nucleotides are TGTGCCAGCAGCTCTCAGGGTGCCCTCCCCTACGAGCAGTACTTC. This gives the protein CASSSQGALPYEQYF. Supplemented by reference TRBV7-2 and TRBJ2-7, the full variable domain reads GAGVSQSPSNKVTEKGKDVELRCDPISGHTALYWYRQSLGQGLEFLIYFQGNSAPDKSGLPSDRFSAERTGGSVSTLTIQRTQQEDSAVYLCASSSQGALPYEQYFGPGTRLTVT.

This clonotype has a count of ten or more. This sequence joins TRBV2 and TRBJ2-2; D gene ambiguous. Germline assignment: CDR1 SNHLY and CDR2 FYNNEI. V was shortened by 2 bases and J by 2 bases, with 9 bases between the two germline ends. The CDR3 consists of 15 residues. The CDR3 DNA reads TGTGCCAGCAGTGAACTTTTTCCCAACACCGGGGAGCTGTTTTTT. Residues: CASSELFPNTGELFF.

This clonotype appeared many times. The V gene is TRBV2, the J gene TRBJ2-5, with 7 bases matching TRBD1. J lost 0 bases, V lost 4 bases, and 5 bases had no gene match. From germline, CDR1 is SNHLY and CDR2 FYNNEI. This CDR3 has 15 residues. In DNA, the CDR3 is TGTGCCAGCAGTGGACAGGGAACGTACCAAGAGACCCAGTACTTC. Translation gives CASSGQGTYQETQYF.

This clonotype occurred many times. The chain is built from TRBV7-2 and TRBJ2-5; D is unclear. The V end was cut by 2 bases, the J end by 5 bases, with 9 bases between. Germline V lookup: CDR1 SGHTA, CDR2 FQGNSA. The CDR3 is 13 amino acids. The CDR3 DNA is TGTGCCAGCAGCTTACAATTTTGGGAGACCCAGTACTTC. This encodes CASSLQFWETQYF.

In its sample, this clonotype was seen a few times. This chain uses TRBV30 with TRBJ1-1; maybe TRBD1 (6 bases). The CDR3 loop spans 14 amino acids. V gave up 3 bases and J gave up 1 base, with 12 bases separating them. CDR1 is GTSNPN and CDR2 is SVGIG in the germline V gene (reference sequence). Here the CDR3 DNA reads TGTGCCTGGAGCCTTACAGGGAAGAACACTGAAGCTTTCTTT. Amino acid sequence: CAWSLTGKNTEAFF.

This chain uses TRBV28 with TRBJ1-6; D not certain. The CDR3 totals 12 residues. Trimming removed 5 bases at V and 8 bases at J, with 7 bases between. In germline, CDR1 is MDHEN, CDR2 SYDVKM. The CDR3 loop is CASSTLYSPLHF. Written as DNA, the CDR3 is TGTGCCAGCAGTACACTTTATTCACCCCTCCACTTT.

Points on this clonotype: This may be a read error: a much more frequent sequence differs by one nucleotide. The chain combines TRBV19 with TRBJ1-1; D is ambiguous. Germline lookup yields CDR1 LNHDA and CDR2 SQIVND (reference sequence). This CDR3 is built from 13 residues. CDR3 DNA sequence: TGTGCCAGTAGTATACCGTCGAACACTGAAGCTTGCTTT. Translating gives CASSIPSNTEACF.